Following are 26 T cell receptor beta chains from one sample sequenced in a study of shared T cell receptors in the human thymus. TCRdb keeps only in-frame clones here, not all; method: immunoSEQ multiplex PCR. Of roughly 700,000 clones detected, around nine tenths appear once; the ten largest clones hold about 0.01%. The same specimen was also included in a second study, on human thymus T cells.

The sequenced material came from thymocytes. These receptors were taken from a boy in the first two years of life with a congenital heart defect.

This clone has a handful of counts. The chain combines TRBV2 with TRBJ1-1; no firm D call. The germline V and J ends were trimmed by 6 bases and 2 bases, with 22 bases remaining between them. The germline V gene encodes CDR1 SNHLY and CDR2 FYNNEI. CDR3 length: 17 residues. CDR3 in amino acids: CASRDPGIAVTNTEAFF. In DNA, the CDR3 is TGTGCCAGCAGGGACCCCGGGATTGCGGTTACCAACACTGAAGCTTTCTTT.

The chain recombines TRBV12-5 with TRBJ2-7, with TRBD2 identical over 8 bases. Germline CDR1 LGHNT, CDR2 FRNRAP. The CDR3 covers 16 residues. V lost 0 bases, J lost 3 bases, and 7 bases stayed unmatched. This chain's CDR3 is CASGLVDSGGLYEQYF. Here the CDR3 DNA reads TGTGCTAGTGGTTTGGTGGACAGCGGGGGCCTCTACGAGCAGTACTTC.

The chain recombines TRBV19 with TRBJ2-7; 8 nucleotides agree with TRBD1. Trimming removed 6 bases from V and 3 bases from J; junction bases left unmatched: 4. Germline V gives CDR1 LNHDA, CDR2 SQIVND (reference sequence). There are 13 residues in the CDR3. CDR3: CASRSGQGYEQYF. The CDR3 DNA reads as TGTGCCAGTAGATCCGGACAGGGCTACGAGCAGTACTTC.

The V call is TRBV18, the J call TRBJ2-7; 8 nucleotides match TRBD1. Germline CDR1 and CDR2: KGHSH and LQKENI. V shed 2 bases, J shed 6 bases, and the junction held 6 bases outside the gene matches. The CDR3 covers 14 residues. CDR3 nucleotides: TGTGCCAGCTCACCAGGGCAGGGGGCGAGCGAGCAGTACTTC. Translating it yields CASSPGQGASEQYF.

The V and J genes are TRBV4-3 and TRBJ2-1; 7 nucleotides agree with TRBD2. The CDR3 extends over 15 amino acids. Losses at the gene ends were 0 bases for V and 9 bases for J; bases not matched to a gene: 8. Looked up from germline, CDR1 is LGHNA and CDR2 is YSLEER. DNA for the CDR3: TGCGCCAGCAGCCAAGATCGGCGGGAGTGCGGTGAGCAGTTCTTC. Its protein is CASSQDRRECGEQFF.

The rearrangement links TRBV10-3 to TRBJ1-2; D is uncertain. The V gene lost 7 bases and the J gene lost 3 bases, with 15 bases spanning the gap. The CDR3 is 14 amino acids. Germline lookup yields CDR1 ENHRY and CDR2 SYGVKD. The CDR3 loop reads CAIKRPSGDYGYTF. CDR3 sequence (DNA): TGTGCCATCAAGCGACCGTCCGGGGACTATGGCTACACCTTC.

This rearrangement joins TRBV25-1 to TRBJ2-1; TRBD2 might be the D (5 bases). The CDR3 has 16 amino acids. The V end was cut by 6 bases, the J end by 4 bases, with 19 bases between. From germline, CDR1 is MGHDK and CDR2 SYGVNS. CDR3 nucleotides: TGTGCCAGCAGCGGCCTGGGCGGAGGACCTTACAATGAGCAGTTCTTC. Encoded protein: CASSGLGGGPYNEQFF.

The chain employs TRBV9 and TRBJ2-6; 8 positions agree with TRBD1. The V gene's germline CDR1 is SGDLS and CDR2 YYNGEE. Trimming took 6 bases from V and 2 from J; bases not matched to a gene: 10. This CDR3 is built from 17 residues. In DNA form, the CDR3 reads TGTGCCAGCACCAGAACAGGGGGGTGGCCTGGGGCCAACGTCCTGACTTTC. Translating gives CASTRTGGWPGANVLTF.

This chain links TRBV7-2 with TRBJ1-2; D call uncertain. Germline V lookup: CDR1 SGHTA, CDR2 FQGNSA. The CDR3 loop spans 19 amino acids. V dropped 5 bases and J dropped 1 base, with 26 bases sitting between them. The CDR3 nucleotides are TGTGCCAGCAGCGCCGGCCACTTACCCTACTCAGGCATTAACTATGGCTACACCTTC. Residues: CASSAGHLPYSGINYGYTF.

The J gene is TRBJ2-2, the V gene TRBV27; 11 bases align to TRBD2. From germline, CDR1 is MNHEY and CDR2 SMNVEV (reference sequence). Losses at the gene ends were 1 base for V and 6 bases for J; bases not matched to a gene: 4. This CDR3 comprises 16 residues. CDR3 residues: CASSLWSSGRSGELFF. The DNA for the CDR3 is TGTGCCAGCAGTTTATGGTCTAGCGGGAGGTCCGGGGAGCTGTTTTTT.

The CDR3 DNA follows: TGTGCCAGCAGCCGTCTAGCGGGAGAGGGGACAGATACGCAGTATTTT. Amino acids: CASSRLAGEGTDTQYF. The gene calls are TRBV28 and TRBJ2-3, with 10 positions matching TRBD2. V lost 6 bases, J lost 3 bases, and 9 bases stayed unmatched. The length of the CDR3 is 16 residues. Germline CDR1 is MDHEN and CDR2 is SYDVKM.

This clone was seen a single time. This rearrangement joins TRBV27 to TRBJ2-5; D gene unclear. The CDR3 is made up of 14 amino acids. CDR1 is MNHEY and CDR2 is SMNVEV in the germline V gene (reference sequence). Trimming took 5 bases from V and 1 from J, leaving 11 bases between them. The CDR3 bases are TGTGCCAGCAGTCCCGTCTTTTTCCAAGAGACCCAGTACTTC. Its translation: CASSPVFFQETQYF.

The rearrangement uses TRBV11-2 and TRBJ2-3, with TRBD2 matching over 7 bases. V shed 6 bases, J shed 2 bases, and the junction held 8 bases outside the gene matches. The CDR3 length is 15 residues. Germline V gives CDR1 SGHAT, CDR2 FQNNGV. CDR3 nucleotide sequence: TGTGCCAGCAGTTTCCGGGACTACCACACAGATACGCAGTATTTT. It translates to CASSFRDYHTDTQYF.

J is TRBJ1-4 and V is TRBV18, with D possibly matching TRBD1 (6 bases). The CDR3 is 15 residues long. V lost 6 bases, J lost 0 bases, and 11 bases lay in between. Germline V gene sequence: CDR1 KGHSH, CDR2 LQKENI. CDR3 amino acids: CASSDRQATNEKLFF. The CDR3 nucleotides read TGTGCCAGCTCGGACAGACAAGCAACTAATGAAAAACTGTTTTTT. Complete variable domain (other parts from reference TRBV18 and TRBJ1-4): NAGVMQNPRHLVRRRGQEARLRCSPMKGHSHVYWYRQLPEEGLKFMVYLQKENIIDESGMPKERFSAEFPKEGPSILRIQQVVRGDSAAYFCASSDRQATNEKLFFGSGTQLSVL.

In regard to this clone: The junction shows a germline mismatch at one end, possibly a read error. This chain uses TRBV29-1 with TRBJ2-1; 9 bases align to TRBD2. Looked up from germline, CDR1 is SQVTM and CDR2 is ANQGSEA. CDR3 size: 14 residues. The CDR3 loop reads CSAERGGGYNEQFF. Written as DNA, the CDR3 is TGCAGCGCTGAACGCGGGGGGGGCTACAATGAGCAGTTCTTC.

V gene TRBV4-3 combines with J gene TRBJ2-1; possible D gene TRBD2, 6 bases. The germline V gene encodes CDR1 LGHNA and CDR2 YSLEER. This CDR3 is 14 amino acids long. Trimming removed 0 bases at V and 15 bases at J, with 18 bases between. As DNA, the CDR3 is TGCGCCAGCAGCCAAGATCGGGCGGGGCCTAAGGGGTTCTTC. Translation: CASSQDRAGPKGFF.

The V call is TRBV14, the J call TRBJ2-1; 8 nucleotides align to TRBD2. CDR1 SGHDN and CDR2 FVKESK come from the germline V gene. The V gene end was trimmed by 0 bases and the J gene end by 4 bases; junction bases not matched to a gene: 8. The CDR3 covers 17 residues. CDR3: CASSQDPRREGYNEQFF. The CDR3 bases are TGTGCCAGCAGCCAAGATCCCAGACGGGAGGGGTACAATGAGCAGTTCTTC.

In this sample, this clone turned up once. The chain uses TRBV28 and TRBJ2-7; D gene unclear. Trimming stripped 6 bases from V and 0 bases from J, with 15 bases between. From germline, CDR1 is MDHEN and CDR2 SYDVKM. The CDR3 loop spans 15 amino acids. The CDR3 protein is CASSNPFFSSYEQYF. CDR3 nucleotide sequence: TGTGCCAGCAGCAACCCATTCTTTAGCTCCTACGAGCAGTACTTC.

CDR3 residues: CAWSRGVGTGGEKLFF. The CDR3 DNA follows: TGTGCCTGGAGTAGGGGGGTGGGGACAGGGGGCGAAAAACTGTTTTTT. The chain combines TRBV30 with TRBJ1-4; 12 nucleotides align to TRBD1. The CDR3 totals 16 residues. The junction had 9 bases not matched to a gene; V was cut back by 2 bases and J by 8 bases. From germline, CDR1 is GTSNPN and CDR2 SVGIG (reference sequence). Supplemented by reference TRBV30 and TRBJ1-4, the full variable domain reads SQTIHQWPATLVQPVGSPLSLECTVEGTSNPNLYWYRQAAGRGLQLLFYSVGIGQISSEVPQNLSASRPQDRQFILSSKKLLLSDSGFYLCAWSRGVGTGGEKLFFGSGTQLSVL.

This chain connects TRBV5-1 to TRBJ1-4; perhaps TRBD1 as D (5 bases). Germline CDR1 reads SGHRS; CDR2 reads YFSETQ. V lost 5 bases and J lost 8, with 16 bases in between. This CDR3 is built from 14 residues. In DNA form, the CDR3 reads TGCGCCAGCAGTGCGTGCCAGGGAGGCGAAAAACTGTTTTTT. Protein: CASSACQGGEKLFF.

This clone was picked up one time. The chain carries TRBV7-9 and TRBJ1-2; 10 bases map to TRBD1. This CDR3 contains 16 residues. Germline lookup yields CDR1 SEHNR and CDR2 FQNEAQ (reference sequence). Trimming removed 7 bases from V and 4 bases from J; junction bases left unmatched: 12. In nucleotides, the CDR3 is TGTGCCAGCACCGAGGAGGGACAGGGGACTCCCTATGGCTACACCTTC. Protein: CASTEEGQGTPYGYTF. The variable domain in full, completed from reference TRBV7-9 and TRBJ1-2, reads DTGVSQNPRHKITKRGQNVTFRCDPISEHNRLYWYRQTLGQGPEFLTYFQNEAQLEKSRLLSDRFSAERPKGSFSTLEIQRTEQGDSAMYLCASTEEGQGTPYGYTFGSGTRLTVV.

The chain recombines TRBV6-5 with TRBJ2-5; TRBD1 agrees at 9 bases. The V gene end was trimmed by 2 bases and the J gene end by 2 bases; junction bases not matched to a gene: 3. The germline V gene has CDR1 MNHEY and CDR2 SVGAGI. The CDR3 extends over 15 amino acids. CDR3 coding DNA: TGTGCCAGCAGTTACGCGGGACAGGGTCAAGAGACCCAGTACTTC. Translated: CASSYAGQGQETQYF.

The rearrangement links TRBV5-6 to TRBJ2-7; no clear D gene. CDR3 length: 13 residues. V lost 4 bases and J lost 2, with 10 bases in between. Germline CDR1 is SGHDT and CDR2 is YYEEEE. The CDR3 region has the DNA TGTGCCAGCAGCCTCAAAGGAGCCTACGAGCAGTACTTC. Translating it yields CASSLKGAYEQYF.

The chain recombines TRBV4-1 with TRBJ2-7; 13 bases match TRBD2. The V gene's germline CDR1 is MGHRA and CDR2 YSYEKL. With V trimmed by 1 base and J by 2 bases, 8 bases remained unmatched. The length of the CDR3 is 18 residues. CDR3 bases: TGCGCCAGCAGCCAAGGGACTAGCGGGAGTGAAGAAACCTACGAGCAGTACTTC. This sequence encodes CASSQGTSGSEETYEQYF.

This rearrangement joins TRBV7-9 to TRBJ2-3; 7 bases line up with TRBD2. Germline lookup yields CDR1 SEHNR and CDR2 FQNEAQ (reference sequence). The CDR3 length is 16 residues. V was pared by 5 bases and J by 4 bases, with 12 bases of the junction left unmatched. This CDR3 is CASSTGLGEGPDTQYF. The CDR3 DNA follows: TGTGCCAGCAGCACGGGACTTGGGGAGGGCCCAGATACGCAGTATTTT.

The chain carries TRBV18 and TRBJ1-1; a weak D match, TRBD1 (6 bases). This CDR3 spans 20 amino acids. The germline gives CDR1 KGHSH, CDR2 LQKENI. The V end lost 1 base, the J end lost 4 bases, and 28 bases lay between the germline ends. The CDR3 DNA is TGTGCCAGCTCACCACGGTGCCTGGCCGAAGGGGGTGGAATAAGCACTGAAGCTTTCTTT. Translated: CASSPRCLAEGGGISTEAFF.